This T cell receptor beta chain was found in a study of T cell responses to AZD1222 COVID-19 vaccine. In regard to this clone: Its matching antigen is unknown.

Overall study findings and caveats: Spike regions recognized by vaccine-associated CD4 TCRs spanned the protein, led by 160-218 and 743-854. Donors were mostly white British, more females; clonal diversity possibly underestimated. The study identified only six AZD1222 recipients as seropositive at baseline. Spike-specific TCR breadth rose after two AZD1222 doses, and depth rose as well.

V lost 0 bases and J lost 9, with 11 bases in between. Germline V gene data show CDR1 as KGHSH and CDR2 as LQKENI. The CDR3 sequence is 13 residues long. The method was immunoSEQ multiplex PCR; TCRdb's version includes in-frame clones alone and lacks a portion of them. This table has 150,000 or so clones, under 95% appearing once. The sequence came from an adult in good health. The chain carries TRBV18 and TRBJ1-2; a possible D gene is TRBD1 (6 bases). The specimen comprised peripheral blood, sampled on day 0 of AZD1222 vaccination. The CDR3: CASSPPPGDSYTF. CDR3 coding DNA: TGTGCCAGCTCACCACCTCCAGGGGACAGCTACACCTTC.